This T cell receptor beta chain was documented in a study of blood T cell repertoires in COVID-19 (dated by TCRdb to 2020 to 2021). At the level of the whole study: The collaborator samples originated in the United States, Italy and Spain and spanned the acute and convalescent phases of COVID-19. Where available, HLA class I and class II types were obtained from metadata supplied by the sample provider rather than from assay-based typing. A freely available public database, intended as a resource for researchers studying the immune response to SARS-CoV-2, is where the repertoires were released. The sample metadata nearly always contained a de-identified subject ID, COVID-19 status, age in years and sex. Samples were obtained from the ongoing ImmuneRACE study (first 160 participants) and from roughly 1,300 subjects provided by 6 global collaborators. The dataset comprised deeply sampled blood TCRbeta repertoires from subjects exposed to, actively infected with, or recovered from COVID-19. The prospective study material was composed of cDNA or gDNA derived from T cells, B-cell-depleted T cells, or PBMCs.

Each collaborating institution followed its own protocols to collect whole blood in K2EDTA tubes. For TCRbeta analysis, collaborators shipped samples in one of three forms: frozen whole blood, isolated PBMCs, or DNA extracted from either of those sample types. Details on this clone: Its target antigen remains unknown. Within one base of it there is no much larger clone, and no base qualities were kept.

The immunoSEQ Assay, a bias-controlled multiplex PCR, was used to amplify TCRbeta CDR3 regions from genomic DNA. Regarding the original processing steps: The number of nucleated cells in each sample was estimated from the amplification of reference gene primers within the assay. To quantify the absolute abundance of each unique TCRbeta CDR3 rearrangement, sequence reads were collapsed and filtered. For each sample, productive Simpson clonality was calculated as the square root of Simpson's diversity index across productive rearrangements. TCRdb took this table from immuneACCESS and kept in-frame rearrangements with V and J called. Such tables lack part of the clones; where checked against another copy, unresolved V genes explain under half of the gap, and the rest is unexplained. V, J and clone size reflect that table, while D and trimming were determined from the DNA. This sample comprises 150,000 to 200,000 clones, about 83% of them detected only once. The ten top clones hold over 3.5% of the sample.

V is shortened by 4 bases, J by 4 bases, and the region joining them spans 19 bases. CDR1 and CDR2 are read off the germline V gene as SGHNT and YENEEA. The CDR3 has 17 amino acids, counting the end cysteine and phenylalanine. The only DNA kept is the CDR3, 51 bases in frame from the first base. What the authors observed across the whole study: The amount of clinical and demographic metadata varied by source and participant and was provided uncurated.

The chain was built from TRBV11-3 and TRBJ2-2; perhaps TRBD1 is the D gene, with 7 bases matching. The TCR comes from a man aged 18 to 29 with active or convalescent COVID-19. The material sequenced was peripheral blood. The encoded CDR3 is CASSSRQGGGSTGELFF. The DNA reads as follows: TGTGCCAGCAGCTCCCGACAGGGAGGAGGTAGCACCGGGGAGCTGTTTTTT.